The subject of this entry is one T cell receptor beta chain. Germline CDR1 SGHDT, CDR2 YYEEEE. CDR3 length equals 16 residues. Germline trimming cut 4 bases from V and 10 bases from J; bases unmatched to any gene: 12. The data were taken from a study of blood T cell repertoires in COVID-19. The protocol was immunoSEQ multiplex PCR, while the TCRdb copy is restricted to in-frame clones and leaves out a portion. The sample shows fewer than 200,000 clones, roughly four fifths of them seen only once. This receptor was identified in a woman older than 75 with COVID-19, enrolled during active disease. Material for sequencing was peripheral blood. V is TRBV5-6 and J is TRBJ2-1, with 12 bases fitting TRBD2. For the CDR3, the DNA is TGTGCCAGCAGCCCGGGATTGACTAGCGGGAGTGGGGAGCAGTTCTTC. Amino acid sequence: CASSPGLTSGSGEQFF. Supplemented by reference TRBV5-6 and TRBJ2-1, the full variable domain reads DAGVTQSPTHLIKTRGQQVTLRCSPKSGHDTVSWYQQALGQGPQFIFQYYEEEERQRGNFPDRFSGHQFPNYSSELNVNALLLGDSALYLCASSPGLTSGSGEQFFGPGTRLTVL.